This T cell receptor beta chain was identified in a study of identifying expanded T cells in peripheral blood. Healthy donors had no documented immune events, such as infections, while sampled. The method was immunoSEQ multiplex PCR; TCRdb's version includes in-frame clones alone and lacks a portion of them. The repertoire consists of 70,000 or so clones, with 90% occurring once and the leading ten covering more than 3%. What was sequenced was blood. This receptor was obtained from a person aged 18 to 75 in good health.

Here the CDR3 reads CASSLLAWSYNEQFF. In DNA form, the CDR3 reads TGTGCCAGCAGCTTATTAGCGTGGTCCTACAATGAGCAGTTCTTC. This chain joins TRBV7-8 and TRBJ2-1; TRBD2 is a possible D gene (5 bases). V was clipped by 2 bases and J by 1 base, with 9 bases between them. This CDR3 is built from 15 residues. The V gene's germline CDR1 is SGHVS and CDR2 FQNEAQ.